This entry lists 7 T cell receptor beta chains sequenced from one sample in a study of T cell repertoires in aging, cancer and after chemotherapy. A mixed TRB-A/B primer pool amplified rearranged TRB by multiplex touch-down PCR. TCRdb passed the multiplex PCR reads through MiXCR, listing each CDR3 protein once. The profile shows about 5,200 distinct CDR3 sequences, approximately 30% of them singletons. The template was genomic DNA from peripheral blood, not RNA. Material for sequencing was blood. Receptors were obtained from a human donor in good health.

The table lists this clonotype with a few counts. This chain joins TRBV12-3 or TRBV12-4 and TRBJ1-5, with TRBD1 matching over 9 bases. The CDR3 consists of 15 residues. The J segment lost 7 bases and the V segment lost 6 bases, leaving 10 bases of the junction unmatched. The CDR3 nucleotides are TGTGCCAGCAGCGACGGACAGGGGTTGGACCAGCCCCAGCATTTT. Protein: CASSDGQGLDQPQHF.

This chain connects TRBV20-1 to TRBJ1-1; no clear D gene. The V gene's germline CDR1 is DFQATT and CDR2 SNEGSKA (reference sequence). The V end was cut by 6 bases, the J end by 1 base, with 12 bases between. This CDR3 spans 13 amino acids. The CDR3 nucleotides are TGCAGTGCCGCCCACCGAGGGAACACTGAAGCTTTCTTT. This gives the protein CSAAHRGNTEAFF.

This clonotype was seen a single time. The genes are TRBV11-2 and TRBJ2-2, with 12 bases lining up with TRBD2. Germline V gene sequence: CDR1 SGHAT, CDR2 FQNNGV. The CDR3 contains 21 residues. The V segment lost 2 bases and the J segment 1 base; nucleotides outside the gene matches: 14. The CDR3 DNA sequence: TGTGCCAGCAGCTTAAAGGGGTCTTGGGAGACTAGCGGGAGGAACACCGGGGAGCTGTTTTTT. Translation gives CASSLKGSWETSGRNTGELFF.

Within the sample, this clonotype is large. The genes are TRBV29-1 and TRBJ2-1, with TRBD1 as a possible D gene (5 bases). Trimming left V 0 bases short and J 13 bases short, with 10 bases between. The CDR3 covers 11 residues. The germline CDR1 and CDR2 sequences are SQVTM and ANQGSEA. The CDR3 DNA follows: TGCAGCGTTGAAGAGCCCCAGGGACAGTTCTTC. This codes for CSVEEPQGQFF.

The CDR3 region is CASFSSSYEQYF. CDR3 nucleotide sequence: TGTGCCAGCTTCTCGAGCTCCTACGAGCAGTACTTC. The chain uses TRBV27 and TRBJ2-7, with D unclear. Germline CDR1 MNHEY, CDR2 SMNVEV (reference sequence). The CDR3 length is 12 residues. Trimming removed 8 bases at V and 0 bases at J, with 8 bases between.

A few counts support this clonotype. The gene calls are TRBV30 and TRBJ2-7, with 8 nucleotides matching TRBD1. V dropped 3 bases and J dropped 3; count of bases not matched to a gene: 10. Germline values: CDR1 GTSNPN, CDR2 SVGIG (reference sequence). The CDR3 is made up of 15 amino acids. The CDR3 nucleotides are TGTGCCTGGAGGACGGCCGGGACAGGCAACTACGAGCAGTACTTC. This translates into CAWRTAGTGNYEQYF.

CDR3 sequence reads: CASTNGVLNQPQHF. The CDR3 DNA follows: TGTGCCAGTACGAACGGGGTCCTGAATCAGCCCCAGCATTTT. The rearrangement uses TRBV19 and TRBJ1-5, with D hard to call. This CDR3 spans 14 amino acids. V was pared by 7 bases and J by 4 bases, with 14 bases between. Germline-derived CDR1 and CDR2 are LNHDA and SQIVND (reference sequence).